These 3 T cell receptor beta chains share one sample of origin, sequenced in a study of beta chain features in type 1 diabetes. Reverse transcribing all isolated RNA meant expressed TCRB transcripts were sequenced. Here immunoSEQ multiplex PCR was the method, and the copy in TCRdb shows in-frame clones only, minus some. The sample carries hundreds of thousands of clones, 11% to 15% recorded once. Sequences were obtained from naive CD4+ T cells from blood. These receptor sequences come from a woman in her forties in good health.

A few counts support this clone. The CDR3 nucleotides read TGTGCCAGCAATTTCGACGCAGGTAATACCTATGAGCAGTTCTTC. It translates to CASNFDAGNTYEQFF. The chain recombines TRBV2 with TRBJ2-1; D not resolved. This CDR3 has 15 residues. The V end was cut by 7 bases, the J end by 8 bases, with 21 bases between. Germline V gene data show CDR1 as SNHLY and CDR2 as FYNNEI.

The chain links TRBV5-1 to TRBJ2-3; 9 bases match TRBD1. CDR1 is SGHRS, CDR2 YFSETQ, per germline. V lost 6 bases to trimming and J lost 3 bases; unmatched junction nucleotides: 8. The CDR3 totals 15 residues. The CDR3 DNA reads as TGCGCCAGCACCCCCCGGGACAGGGTGACAGATACGCAGTATTTT. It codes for CASTPRDRVTDTQYF.

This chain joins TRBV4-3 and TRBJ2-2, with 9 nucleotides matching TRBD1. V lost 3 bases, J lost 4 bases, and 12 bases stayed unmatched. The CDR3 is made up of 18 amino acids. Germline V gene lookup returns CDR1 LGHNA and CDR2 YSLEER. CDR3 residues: CASSHRATGGGSTGELFF. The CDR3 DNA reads TGCGCCAGCAGCCATCGGGCAACAGGGGGCGGGAGCACCGGGGAGCTGTTTTTT.